The 13 T cell receptor beta chains in this list originate from one sample, sequenced in a study of chemoradiotherapy in HPV16-positive cancers. The method was immunoSEQ multiplex PCR; TCRdb's version includes in-frame clones alone and lacks a portion of them. The sample has about 11,000 clones, 75% to 85% seen once; the top ten hold 2.2%. This sample was gathered from a patient who underwent chemoradiotherapy. The receptors were gathered from a human donor with HPV-associated anogenital cancer.

The sample holds one count of this clone. CDR3 bases: TGTGCCAGCAGACCTGGACAGGGGACCACTGAAGCTTTCTTT. It encodes CASRPGQGTTEAFF. V usage is TRBV28 and J usage is TRBJ1-1; 9 bases match TRBD1. V gave up 6 bases and J gave up 4 bases; unmatched junction bases: 6. Germline values: CDR1 MDHEN, CDR2 SYDVKM. This CDR3 comprises 14 residues.

There are a few counts of this clone. The chain has TRBV5-1 and TRBJ2-5, with 8 bases fitting TRBD2. Germline trimming cut 0 bases from V and 5 bases from J; bases unmatched to any gene: 9. The length of the CDR3 is 16 residues. The germline V gene encodes CDR1 SGHRS and CDR2 YFSETQ. CDR3 nucleotides: TGCGCCAGCAGCTTGGTTGACCTTAGCGGGGTGGAGACCCAGTACTTC. Amino acid sequence: CASSLVDLSGVETQYF.

This chain connects TRBV7-2 to TRBJ2-1, with 9 bases lining up with TRBD2. Germline V gives CDR1 SGHTA, CDR2 FQGNSA. The CDR3 is 16 amino acids. V trimming: 7 bases; J trimming: 4 bases; junction bases outside the gene matches: 11. The CDR3 protein is CASTEDSGGPYNEQFF. DNA of the CDR3: TGTGCCAGCACCGAGGATAGCGGGGGACCTTACAATGAGCAGTTCTTC.

The chain recombines TRBV29-1 with TRBJ1-1; D gene ambiguous. Germline assignment: CDR1 SQVTM and CDR2 ANQGSEA. This CDR3 is 13 amino acids long. V was clipped by 3 bases and J by 5 bases, with 13 bases between them. CDR3 sequence (DNA): TGCAGCGTTGAGAACAGCTGGGGAACTGAAGCTTTCTTT. This codes for CSVENSWGTEAFF.

The rearrangement uses TRBV7-6 and TRBJ1-1; TRBD1 matches at 9 bases. Unmatched junction bases numbered 8, after V lost 5 bases and J lost 4 bases. The CDR3 is 15 amino acids. From germline, CDR1 is SGHVS and CDR2 FNYEAQ. The CDR3 loop reads CASSPTGGFGTEAFF. CDR3 DNA sequence: TGTGCCAGCAGCCCAACAGGGGGCTTCGGCACTGAAGCTTTCTTT.

V and J are TRBV5-1 and TRBJ2-3; no firm D call. Per the germline V gene, CDR1 is SGHRS and CDR2 is YFSETQ. The V and J ends lost 2 bases and 8 bases respectively, with 15 bases between them. CDR3 size: 14 residues. For the CDR3, the DNA is TGCGCCAGCAGCTTTAACGATAGGTCGGGTACGCAGTATTTT. It translates to CASSFNDRSGTQYF.

The chain has TRBV15 and TRBJ1-2; 9 positions agree with TRBD1. Unmatched junction bases numbered 12, after V lost 0 bases and J lost 4 bases. Germline V gene data show CDR1 as LNHNV and CDR2 as YYDKDF (reference sequence). The CDR3 totals 18 residues. In nucleotides, the CDR3 is TGTGCCACCAGCAGAGACTGGGCCGGGACAGGGCCGGCCTATGGCTACACCTTC. Translated, it gives CATSRDWAGTGPAYGYTF.

V and J are TRBV2 and TRBJ1-6; 7 bases fit TRBD1. Per germline, CDR1 SNHLY and CDR2 FYNNEI. J gave up 9 bases and V 8 bases, and 7 bases lay outside the gene matches. CDR3 length: 13 residues. This chain's CDR3 is CASGENRGSPLHF. For the CDR3, the DNA is TGTGCCAGCGGAGAGAACAGGGGTTCACCCCTCCACTTT.

This sequence joins TRBV7-8 and TRBJ2-3; tentatively, D is TRBD2 (5 bases). Germline-derived CDR1 and CDR2 are SGHVS and FQNEAQ. V shed 5 bases and J shed 2 bases, with 17 bases lying between them. This CDR3 comprises 16 residues. CDR3 residues: CASSPSGIVYTDTQYF. DNA for the CDR3: TGTGCCAGCAGCCCCTCGGGGATAGTTTACACAGATACGCAGTATTTT.

For the CDR3, the DNA is TGTGCCTGGAGTAGTGAATCCGCTTTCGGGGGGGCTGCAACTAATGAAAAACTGTTTTTT. Translated, it gives CAWSSESAFGGAATNEKLFF. J is TRBJ1-4 and V is TRBV30; tentatively, D is TRBD1 (6 bases). CDR3 size: 20 residues. Trimming took off 2 bases at V and 0 bases at J, with 25 bases between the two ends. In germline, CDR1 is GTSNPN, CDR2 SVGIG (reference sequence).

The chain couples TRBV18 to TRBJ2-7, with TRBD1 matching 8 bases. Per germline, CDR1 KGHSH and CDR2 LQKENI. The CDR3 is made up of 19 amino acids. The ends lost 2 bases at V and 4 bases at J; junction bases unmatched: 19. CDR3 amino acids: CASSPELGQGQFEIYEQYF. In DNA form, the CDR3 reads TGTGCCAGCTCACCAGAACTAGGACAGGGACAGTTTGAAATTTACGAGCAGTACTTC. The whole variable domain, remainder taken from reference TRBV18 and TRBJ2-7, is NAGVMQNPRHLVRRRGQEARLRCSPMKGHSHVYWYRQLPEEGLKFMVYLQKENIIDESGMPKERFSAEFPKEGPSILRIQQVVRGDSAAYFCASSPELGQGQFEIYEQYFGPGTRLTVT.

This chain joins TRBV5-5 and TRBJ2-2; no clear D. The CDR3 totals 17 residues. Trimming removed 0 bases from V and 0 bases from J, with 12 bases in between. Germline V gene lookup returns CDR1 SGHKS and CDR2 YYEKEE (reference sequence). CDR3 nucleotide sequence: TGTGCCAGCAGCTTGGCTCCAGGCTTCGCGAACACCGGGGAGCTGTTTTTT. Protein product: CASSLAPGFANTGELFF.

This clone has a handful of counts. The gene calls are TRBV6-5 and TRBJ1-1; D is ambiguous. The CDR3 has 13 amino acids. The germline gives CDR1 MNHEY, CDR2 SVGAGI. V was clipped by 2 bases and J by 4 bases, with 8 bases between them. CDR3 coding DNA: TGTGCCAGCAGTTACAGTTTGCTCACTGAAGCTTTCTTT. Translated: CASSYSLLTEAFF.